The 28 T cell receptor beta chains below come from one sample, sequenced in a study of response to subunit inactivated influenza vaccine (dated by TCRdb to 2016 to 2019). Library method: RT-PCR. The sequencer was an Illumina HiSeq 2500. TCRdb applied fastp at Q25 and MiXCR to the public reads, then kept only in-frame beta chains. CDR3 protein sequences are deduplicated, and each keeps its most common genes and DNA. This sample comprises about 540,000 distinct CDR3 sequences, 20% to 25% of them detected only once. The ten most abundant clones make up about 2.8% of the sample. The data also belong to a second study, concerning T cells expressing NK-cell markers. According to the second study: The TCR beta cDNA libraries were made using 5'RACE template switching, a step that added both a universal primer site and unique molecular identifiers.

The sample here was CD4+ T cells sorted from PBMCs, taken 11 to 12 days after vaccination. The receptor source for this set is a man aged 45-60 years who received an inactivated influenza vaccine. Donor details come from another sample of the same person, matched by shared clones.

CDR3 sequence reads: CASTLDGEQFF. The CDR3 coding sequence is TGTGCCAGCACCCTAGATGGAGAGCAGTTCTTC. The chain employs TRBV6-6 and TRBJ2-1; D gene ambiguous. The CDR3 spans 11 residues. Germline CDR1 reads MNHNY; CDR2 reads SVGAGI (reference sequence). The V gene lost 7 bases and the J gene lost 10 bases, with 11 bases spanning the gap.

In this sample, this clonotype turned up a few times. CDR3 bases: TGTGCCAGCGCAGGGGTTGAAGCTTTCTTT. Encoded protein: CASAGVEAFF. The J gene is TRBJ1-1, the V gene TRBV7-9; a weak D match, TRBD1 (6 bases). There are 10 residues in the CDR3. Between the trimmed V and J ends, which lost 8 bases and 7 bases, there was a span of 8 bases. The germline gives CDR1 SEHNR, CDR2 FQNEAQ (reference sequence).

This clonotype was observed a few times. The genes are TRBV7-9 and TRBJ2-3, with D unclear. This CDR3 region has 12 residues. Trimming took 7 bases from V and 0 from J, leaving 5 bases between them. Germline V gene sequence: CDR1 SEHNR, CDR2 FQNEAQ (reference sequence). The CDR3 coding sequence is TGTGCCAGCACAGCAAGCACAGATACGCAGTATTTT. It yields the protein CASTASTDTQYF.

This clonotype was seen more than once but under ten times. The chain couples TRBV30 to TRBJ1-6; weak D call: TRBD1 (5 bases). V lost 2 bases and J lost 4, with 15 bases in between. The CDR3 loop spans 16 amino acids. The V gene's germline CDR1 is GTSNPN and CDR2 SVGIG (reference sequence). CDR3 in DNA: TGTGCCTGGAGTACAGGAACTCTGGGGTATAATTCACCCCTCCACTTT. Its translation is CAWSTGTLGYNSPLHF.

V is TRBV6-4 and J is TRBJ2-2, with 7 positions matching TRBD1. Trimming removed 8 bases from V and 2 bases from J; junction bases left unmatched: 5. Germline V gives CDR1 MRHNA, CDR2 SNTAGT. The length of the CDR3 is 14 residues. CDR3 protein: CASRDSRNTGELFF. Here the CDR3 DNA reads TGTGCCAGCCGGGACAGCAGAAACACCGGGGAGCTGTTTTTT.

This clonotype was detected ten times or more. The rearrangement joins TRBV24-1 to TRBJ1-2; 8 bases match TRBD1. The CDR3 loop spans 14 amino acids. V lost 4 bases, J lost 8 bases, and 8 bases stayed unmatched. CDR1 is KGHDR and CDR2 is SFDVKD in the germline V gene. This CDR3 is CATSDTTGGVGYTF. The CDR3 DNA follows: TGTGCCACCAGTGACACAACAGGGGGTGTCGGCTACACCTTC.

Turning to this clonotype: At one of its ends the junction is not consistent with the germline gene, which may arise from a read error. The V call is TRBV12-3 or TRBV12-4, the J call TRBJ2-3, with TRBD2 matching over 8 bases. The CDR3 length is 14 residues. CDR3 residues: CAGSKPAGVDTQYF. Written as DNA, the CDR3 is TGTGCCGGCAGTAAACCAGCGGGGGTGGATACGCAGTATTTT.

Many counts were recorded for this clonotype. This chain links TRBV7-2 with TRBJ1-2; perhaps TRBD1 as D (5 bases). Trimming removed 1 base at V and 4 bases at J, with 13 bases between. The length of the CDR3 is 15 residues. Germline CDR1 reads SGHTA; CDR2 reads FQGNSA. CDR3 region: CASSLVTGGGYGYTF. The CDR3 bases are TGTGCCAGCAGCTTAGTAACAGGCGGAGGCTATGGCTACACCTTC.

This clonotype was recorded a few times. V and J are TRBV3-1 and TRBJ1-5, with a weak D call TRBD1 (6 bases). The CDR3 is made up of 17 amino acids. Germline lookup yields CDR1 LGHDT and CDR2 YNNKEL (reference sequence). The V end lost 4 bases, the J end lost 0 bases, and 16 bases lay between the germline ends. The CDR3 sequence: CASSLKVWTDSNQPQHF. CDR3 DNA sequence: TGTGCCAGCAGCCTGAAAGTTTGGACAGATAGCAATCAGCCCCAGCATTTT.

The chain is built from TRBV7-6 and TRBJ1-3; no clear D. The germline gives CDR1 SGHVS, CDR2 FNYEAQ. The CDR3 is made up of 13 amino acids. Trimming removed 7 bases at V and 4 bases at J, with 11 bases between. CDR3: CASTHPGGNTIYF. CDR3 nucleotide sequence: TGTGCCAGCACCCATCCGGGGGGAAACACCATATATTTT. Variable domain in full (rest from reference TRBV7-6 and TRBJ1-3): GAGVSQSPRYKVTKRGQDVALRCDPISGHVSLYWYRQALGQGPEFLTYFNYEAQQDKSGLPNDRFSAERPEGSISTLTIQRTEQRDSAMYRCASTHPGGNTIYFGEGSWLTVV.

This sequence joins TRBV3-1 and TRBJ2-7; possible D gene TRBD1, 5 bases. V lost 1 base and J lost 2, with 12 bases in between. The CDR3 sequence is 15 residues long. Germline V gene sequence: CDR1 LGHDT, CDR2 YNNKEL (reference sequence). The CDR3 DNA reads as TGTGCCAGCAGCCAAGCGATTGACAGACCCTACGAGCAGTACTTC. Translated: CASSQAIDRPYEQYF.

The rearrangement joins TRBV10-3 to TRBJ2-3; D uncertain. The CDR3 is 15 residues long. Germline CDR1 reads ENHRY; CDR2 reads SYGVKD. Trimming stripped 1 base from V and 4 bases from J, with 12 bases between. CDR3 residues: CAISELARKADTQYF. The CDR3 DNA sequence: TGTGCCATCAGTGAGTTGGCTAGAAAGGCAGATACGCAGTATTTT.

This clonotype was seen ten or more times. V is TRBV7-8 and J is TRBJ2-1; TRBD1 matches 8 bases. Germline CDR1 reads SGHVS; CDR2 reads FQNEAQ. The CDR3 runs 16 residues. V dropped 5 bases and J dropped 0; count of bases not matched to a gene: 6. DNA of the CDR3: TGTGCCAGCAGCCTACAGGGGGATAGCTCCTACAATGAGCAGTTCTTC. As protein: CASSLQGDSSYNEQFF.

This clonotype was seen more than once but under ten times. The CDR3 is CASSHQNNEQFF. The CDR3 DNA follows: TGCGCCAGCAGCCACCAGAACAATGAGCAGTTCTTC. This chain joins TRBV4-3 and TRBJ2-1; no clear D gene. V was clipped by 3 bases and J by 5 bases, with 5 bases between them. The CDR3 totals 12 residues. Germline V lookup: CDR1 LGHNA, CDR2 YSLEER.

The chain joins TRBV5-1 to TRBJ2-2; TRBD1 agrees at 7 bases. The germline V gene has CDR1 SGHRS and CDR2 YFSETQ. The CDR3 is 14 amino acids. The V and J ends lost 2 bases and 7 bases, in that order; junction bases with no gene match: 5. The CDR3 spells CASSFYRGDGELFF. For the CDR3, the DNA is TGCGCCAGCAGCTTTTACAGGGGTGACGGGGAGCTGTTTTTT.

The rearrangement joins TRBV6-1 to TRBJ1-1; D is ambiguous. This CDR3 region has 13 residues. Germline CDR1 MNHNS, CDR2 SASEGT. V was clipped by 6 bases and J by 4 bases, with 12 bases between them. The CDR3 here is CASSHRFGTEAFF. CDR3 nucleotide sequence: TGTGCCAGCAGCCACCGGTTTGGCACTGAAGCTTTCTTT.

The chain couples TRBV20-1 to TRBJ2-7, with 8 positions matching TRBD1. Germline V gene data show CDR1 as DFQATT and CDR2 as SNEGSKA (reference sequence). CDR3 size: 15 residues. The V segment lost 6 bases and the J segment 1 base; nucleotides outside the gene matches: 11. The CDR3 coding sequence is TGCAGTGCCCCCGGTGGGACAGGCCTTTCCTACGAGCAGTACTTC. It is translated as CSAPGGTGLSYEQYF.

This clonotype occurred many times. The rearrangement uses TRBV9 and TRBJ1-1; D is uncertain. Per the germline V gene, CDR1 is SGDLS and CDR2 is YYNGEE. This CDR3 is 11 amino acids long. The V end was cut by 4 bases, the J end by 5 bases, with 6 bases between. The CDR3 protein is CASSPGTEAFF. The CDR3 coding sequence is TGTGCCAGCAGCCCAGGAACTGAAGCTTTCTTT.

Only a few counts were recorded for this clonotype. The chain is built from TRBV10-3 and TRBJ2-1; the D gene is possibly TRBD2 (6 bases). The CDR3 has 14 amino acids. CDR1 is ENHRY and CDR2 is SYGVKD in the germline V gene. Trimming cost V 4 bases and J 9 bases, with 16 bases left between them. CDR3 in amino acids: CAISGGAAGGEQFF. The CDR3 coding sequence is TGTGCCATCAGTGGCGGGGCAGCGGGCGGTGAGCAGTTCTTC.

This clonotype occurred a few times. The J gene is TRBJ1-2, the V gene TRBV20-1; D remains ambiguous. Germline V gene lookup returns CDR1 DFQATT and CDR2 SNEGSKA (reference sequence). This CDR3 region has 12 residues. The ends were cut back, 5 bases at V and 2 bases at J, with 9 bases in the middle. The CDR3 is CSARTRNYGYTF. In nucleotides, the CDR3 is TGCAGTGCTCGGACCAGAAACTATGGCTACACCTTC.

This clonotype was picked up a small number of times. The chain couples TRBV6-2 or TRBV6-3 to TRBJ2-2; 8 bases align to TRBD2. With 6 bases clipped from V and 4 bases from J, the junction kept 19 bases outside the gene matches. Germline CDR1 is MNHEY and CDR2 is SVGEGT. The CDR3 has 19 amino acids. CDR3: CASSTADGTGGLLTGELFF. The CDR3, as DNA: TGTGCCAGCAGCACCGCGGACGGCACGGGGGGGCTGCTCACCGGGGAGCTGTTTTTT.

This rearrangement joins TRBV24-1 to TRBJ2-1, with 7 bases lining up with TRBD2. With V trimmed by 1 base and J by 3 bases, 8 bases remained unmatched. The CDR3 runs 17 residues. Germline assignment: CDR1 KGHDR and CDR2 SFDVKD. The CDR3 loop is CATSDFSPGGFYNEQFF. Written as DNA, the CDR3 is TGTGCCACCAGTGATTTTTCACCGGGAGGATTCTACAATGAGCAGTTCTTC.

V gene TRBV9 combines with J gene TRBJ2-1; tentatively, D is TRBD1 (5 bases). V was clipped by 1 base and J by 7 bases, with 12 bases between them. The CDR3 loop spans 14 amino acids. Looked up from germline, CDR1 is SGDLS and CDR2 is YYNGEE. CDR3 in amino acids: CASSVIPGNNEQFF. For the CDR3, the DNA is TGTGCCAGCAGCGTAATCCCAGGGAATAATGAGCAGTTCTTC. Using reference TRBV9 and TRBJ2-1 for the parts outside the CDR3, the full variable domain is DSGVTQTPKHLITATGQRVTLRCSPRSGDLSVYWYQQSLDQGLQFLIQYYNGEERAKGNILERFSAQQFPDLHSELNLSSLELGDSALYFCASSVIPGNNEQFFGPGTRLTVL.

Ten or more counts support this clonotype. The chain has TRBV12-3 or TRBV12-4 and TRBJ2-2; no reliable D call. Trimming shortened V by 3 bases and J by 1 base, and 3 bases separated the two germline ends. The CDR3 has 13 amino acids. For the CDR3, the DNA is TGTGCCAGCAGTTTTAGGAACACCGGGGAGCTGTTTTTT. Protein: CASSFRNTGELFF.

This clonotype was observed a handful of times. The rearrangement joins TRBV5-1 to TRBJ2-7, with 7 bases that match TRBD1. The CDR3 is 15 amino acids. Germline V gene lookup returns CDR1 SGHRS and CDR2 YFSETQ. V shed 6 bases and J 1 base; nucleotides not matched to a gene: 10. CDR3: CASKNGQEISYEQYF. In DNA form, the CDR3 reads TGCGCCAGCAAGAATGGACAGGAGATTTCCTACGAGCAGTACTTC.

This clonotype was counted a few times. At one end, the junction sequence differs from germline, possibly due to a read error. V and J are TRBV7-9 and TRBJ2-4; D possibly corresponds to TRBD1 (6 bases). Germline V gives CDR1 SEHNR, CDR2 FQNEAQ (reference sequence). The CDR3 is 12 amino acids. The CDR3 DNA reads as TGTGCCAGCAGCTCACAGCAGGGGCCGCCGGGATTC. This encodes CASSSQQGPPGF.

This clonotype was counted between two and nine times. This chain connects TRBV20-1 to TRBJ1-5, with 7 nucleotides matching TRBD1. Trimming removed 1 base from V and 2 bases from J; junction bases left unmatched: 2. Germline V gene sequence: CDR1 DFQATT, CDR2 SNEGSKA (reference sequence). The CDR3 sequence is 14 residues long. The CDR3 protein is CSARGQGGNQPQHF. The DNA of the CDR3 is TGCAGTGCTAGAGGACAGGGCGGCAATCAGCCCCAGCATTTT.

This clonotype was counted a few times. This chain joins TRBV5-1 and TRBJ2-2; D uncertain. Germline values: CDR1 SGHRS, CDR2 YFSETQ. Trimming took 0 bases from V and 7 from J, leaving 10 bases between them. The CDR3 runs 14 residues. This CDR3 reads CASSLVLSSGELFF. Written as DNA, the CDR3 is TGCGCCAGCAGCTTGGTACTATCGAGCGGGGAGCTGTTTTTT.